This T cell receptor beta chain emerged from a study of cytomegalovirus exposure and HLA in healthy donors. Study-wide context: Samples from HLA-typed donors yielded approximately 80 million unique TCRs in an early data release.

The PCR made use of 60 Vbeta and 13 Jbeta primers. Produced via immunoSEQ multiplex PCR; TCRdb's table is partial and in-frame only. The sample yields 60,000 to 75,000 clones, around 80% seen once. Unrecorded immune exposure was likely among donors, who were nominally healthy when sampled. The CDR3 is 14 residues long. Germline CDR1 and CDR2: GTSNPN and SVGIG (reference sequence). V lost 8 bases to trimming and J lost 2 bases; unmatched junction nucleotides: 11. The receptor comes from a woman aged 30 to 39 in good health and CMV-seronegative. Material for sequencing was PBMCs. This chain connects TRBV30 to TRBJ1-2; 7 nucleotides line up with TRBD1. In DNA, the CDR3 is TGTGCCGGTTACTCCGGGACAGTCAACTATGGCTACACCTTC. Translated, it gives CAGYSGTVNYGYTF.